This T cell receptor (beta chain) stems from a study of identical twins. Findings of the study overall: In drawing conclusions, the study used cross-sectional statistical analysis and did not follow the same donors.

This clonotype occurred many times. Its antigen is as yet unknown. The CDR3 consists of 15 residues. Trimming took 6 bases from V and 2 from J; bases not matched to a gene: 5. TCRdb fed the 5' RACE reads into MiXCR, producing one record per CDR3 protein. The repertoire has some 790,000 distinct CDR3 sequences, around a sixth of them found once; the top ten carry around 12%. These data also formed part of another study, on T cells expressing NK-cell markers. That study reports: Several experiments added an anti-gamma-delta TCR antibody to sort only alpha-beta TCR T cells.

This clonotype was obtained from a woman younger than 30 in good health. The J gene is TRBJ2-3, the V gene TRBV12-3 or TRBV12-4; TRBD2 aligns across 10 bases. The sample comprised PBMCs. CDR3 protein: CASSLGLADTDTQYF. The CDR3 nucleotides are TGTGCCAGCAGCCTCGGACTAGCGGACACAGATACGCAGTATTTT.